This paragraph reports one TCR beta chain. These data belong to a study of blood T cell repertoires in COVID-19. Study as a whole: Spain, Italy and the United States supplied samples that represented acute and convalescent COVID-19. T cells, B-cell-depleted T cells, or PBMCs supplied cDNA or gDNA.

This CDR3 has 13 amino acids. The V gene lost 7 bases and the J gene lost 3 bases, with 10 bases spanning the gap. In germline, CDR1 is MNHEY, CDR2 SVGAGI. In the authors' workflow: Reference gene primer amplification gave estimated nucleated cell counts. Using immunoSEQ multiplex PCR, the repertoire was profiled, and TCRdb retains in-frame clones only, with some absent. The V and J calls and clone size were taken over from that table, and D and trimming were inferred from the DNA. The sample holds under 85,000 clones; about 88% are singletons and the top ten take roughly an eighth. The chain is built from TRBV6-5 and TRBJ1-5, with D possibly TRBD1 on 6 matching bases. Material for sequencing was peripheral blood. The source is a man between 65 and 79 years old with active or convalescent COVID-19. The DNA for the CDR3 is TGTGCCAGCAATACAGGGTACAATCAGCCCCAGCATTTT. This codes for CASNTGYNQPQHF.